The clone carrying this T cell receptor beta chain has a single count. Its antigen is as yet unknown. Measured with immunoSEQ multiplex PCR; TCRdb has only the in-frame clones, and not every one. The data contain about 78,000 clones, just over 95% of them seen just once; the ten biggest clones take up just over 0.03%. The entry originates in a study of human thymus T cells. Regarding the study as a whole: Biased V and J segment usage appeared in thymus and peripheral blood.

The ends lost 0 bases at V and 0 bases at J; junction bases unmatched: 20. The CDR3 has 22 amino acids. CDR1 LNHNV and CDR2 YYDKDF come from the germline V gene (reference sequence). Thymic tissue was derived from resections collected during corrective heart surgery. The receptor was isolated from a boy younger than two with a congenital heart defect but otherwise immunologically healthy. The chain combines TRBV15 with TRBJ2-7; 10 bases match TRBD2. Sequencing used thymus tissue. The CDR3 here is CATSRDQLAGAGMLRTSYEQYF. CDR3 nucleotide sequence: TGTGCCACCAGCAGAGATCAGCTAGCGGGAGCAGGCATGCTCCGTACCTCCTACGAGCAGTACTTC.